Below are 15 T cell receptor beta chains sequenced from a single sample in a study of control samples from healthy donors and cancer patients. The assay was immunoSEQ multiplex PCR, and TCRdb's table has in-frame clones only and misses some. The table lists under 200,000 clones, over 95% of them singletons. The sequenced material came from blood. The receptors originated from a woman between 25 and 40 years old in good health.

This chain's CDR3 is CASSPDQGLAGSNEQFF. CDR3 sequence (DNA): TGTGCCAGCAGCCCCGATCAGGGTCTAGCGGGCAGCAATGAGCAGTTCTTC. V and J are TRBV11-2 and TRBJ2-1; 8 bases align to TRBD2. CDR1 is SGHAT and CDR2 is FQNNGV in the germline V gene. The CDR3 contains 17 residues. V trimming: 5 bases; J trimming: 6 bases; junction bases outside the gene matches: 15. The whole variable domain, filled in from reference TRBV11-2 and TRBJ2-1, reads EAGVAQSPRYKIIEKRQSVAFWCNPISGHATLYWYQQILGQGPKLLIQFQNNGVVDDSQLPKDRFSAERLKGVDSTLKIQPAKLEDSAVYLCASSPDQGLAGSNEQFFGPGTRLTVL.

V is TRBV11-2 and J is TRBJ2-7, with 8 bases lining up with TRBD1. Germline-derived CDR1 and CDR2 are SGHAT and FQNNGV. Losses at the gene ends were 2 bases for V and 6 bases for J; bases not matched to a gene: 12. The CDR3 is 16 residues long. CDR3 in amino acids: CASSLIVGTGHLEQYF. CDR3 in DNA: TGTGCCAGCAGCTTAATTGTGGGGACAGGCCATCTCGAGCAGTACTTC.

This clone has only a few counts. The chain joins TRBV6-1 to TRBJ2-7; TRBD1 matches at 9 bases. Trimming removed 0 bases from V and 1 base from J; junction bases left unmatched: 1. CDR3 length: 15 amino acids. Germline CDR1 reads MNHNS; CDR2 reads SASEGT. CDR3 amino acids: CASSEAQGASYEQYF. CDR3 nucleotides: TGTGCCAGCAGTGAAGCACAGGGGGCTTCCTACGAGCAGTACTTC.

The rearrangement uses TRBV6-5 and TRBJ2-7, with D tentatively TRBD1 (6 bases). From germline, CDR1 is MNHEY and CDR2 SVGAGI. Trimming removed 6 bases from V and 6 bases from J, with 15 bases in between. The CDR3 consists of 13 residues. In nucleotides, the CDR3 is TGTGCCAGCAGGCGAAGACAGGCCCGCGAGCAGTACTTC. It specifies CASRRRQAREQYF.

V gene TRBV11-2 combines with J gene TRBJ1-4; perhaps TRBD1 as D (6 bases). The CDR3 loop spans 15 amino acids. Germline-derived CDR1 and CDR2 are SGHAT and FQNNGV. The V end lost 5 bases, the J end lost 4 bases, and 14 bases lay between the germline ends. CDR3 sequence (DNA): TGTGCCAGCAGCCCCGCGGACAGTGGTAATGAAAAACTGTTTTTT. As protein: CASSPADSGNEKLFF. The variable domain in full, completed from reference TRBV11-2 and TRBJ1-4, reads EAGVAQSPRYKIIEKRQSVAFWCNPISGHATLYWYQQILGQGPKLLIQFQNNGVVDDSQLPKDRFSAERLKGVDSTLKIQPAKLEDSAVYLCASSPADSGNEKLFFGSGTQLSVL.

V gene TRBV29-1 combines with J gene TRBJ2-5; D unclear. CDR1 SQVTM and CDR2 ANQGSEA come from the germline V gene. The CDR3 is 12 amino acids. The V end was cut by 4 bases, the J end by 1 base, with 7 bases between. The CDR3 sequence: CSVGSFQETQYF. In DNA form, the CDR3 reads TGCAGCGTTGGGAGCTTCCAAGAGACCCAGTACTTC.

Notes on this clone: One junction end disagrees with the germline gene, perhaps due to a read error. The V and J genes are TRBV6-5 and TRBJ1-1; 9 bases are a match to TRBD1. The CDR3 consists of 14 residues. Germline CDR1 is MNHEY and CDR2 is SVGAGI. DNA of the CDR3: TGTGCCAGCAGCGCCGTAGGTACAGGGGGCGAAGCCGTCTTT. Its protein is CASSAVGTGGEAVF.

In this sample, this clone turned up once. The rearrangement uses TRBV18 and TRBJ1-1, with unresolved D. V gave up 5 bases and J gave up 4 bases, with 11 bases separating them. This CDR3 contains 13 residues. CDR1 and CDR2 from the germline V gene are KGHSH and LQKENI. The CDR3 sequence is CASSATEGTEAFF. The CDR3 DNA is TGTGCCAGCTCAGCGACGGAGGGCACTGAAGCTTTCTTT.

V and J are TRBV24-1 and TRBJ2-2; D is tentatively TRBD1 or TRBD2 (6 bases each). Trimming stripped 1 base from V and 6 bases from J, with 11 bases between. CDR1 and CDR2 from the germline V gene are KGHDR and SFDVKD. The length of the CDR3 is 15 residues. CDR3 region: CATSDFRGVPGELFF. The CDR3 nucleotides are TGTGCCACCAGTGATTTTAGGGGGGTACCCGGGGAGCTGTTTTTT.

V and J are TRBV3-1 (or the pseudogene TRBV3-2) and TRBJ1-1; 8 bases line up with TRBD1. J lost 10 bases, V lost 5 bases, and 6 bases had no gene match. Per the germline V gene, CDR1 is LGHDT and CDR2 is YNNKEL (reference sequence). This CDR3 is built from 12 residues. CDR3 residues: CASSSGGSVAFF. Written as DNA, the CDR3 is TGTGCCAGCAGCTCAGGGGGCTCGGTAGCTTTCTTT.

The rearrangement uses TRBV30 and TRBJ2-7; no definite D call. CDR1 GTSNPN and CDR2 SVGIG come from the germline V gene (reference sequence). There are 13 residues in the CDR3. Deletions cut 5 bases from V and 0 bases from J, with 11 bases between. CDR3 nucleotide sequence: TGTGCCTGGTCGACATCGAGCTCCTACGAGCAGTACTTC. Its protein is CAWSTSSSYEQYF.

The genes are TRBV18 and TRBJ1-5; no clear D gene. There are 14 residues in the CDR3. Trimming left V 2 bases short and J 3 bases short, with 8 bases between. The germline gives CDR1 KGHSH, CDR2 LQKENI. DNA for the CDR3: TGTGCCAGCTCACCAACAGCTATCAATCAGCCCCAGCATTTT. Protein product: CASSPTAINQPQHF.

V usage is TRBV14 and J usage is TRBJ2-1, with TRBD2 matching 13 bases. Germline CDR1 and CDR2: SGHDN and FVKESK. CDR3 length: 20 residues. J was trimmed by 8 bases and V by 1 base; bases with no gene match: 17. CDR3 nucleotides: TGTGCCAGCAGCCAAGGCCTTTTCAACCCAAGGACTAGCGGGAGTTATGAGCAGTTCTTC. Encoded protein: CASSQGLFNPRTSGSYEQFF.

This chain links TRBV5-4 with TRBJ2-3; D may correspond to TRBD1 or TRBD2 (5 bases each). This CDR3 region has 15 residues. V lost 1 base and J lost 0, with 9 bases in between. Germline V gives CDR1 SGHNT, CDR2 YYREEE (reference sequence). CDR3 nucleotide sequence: TGTGCCAGCAGCTTGTCGAGGGGTAGCACAGATACGCAGTATTTT. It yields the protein CASSLSRGSTDTQYF.

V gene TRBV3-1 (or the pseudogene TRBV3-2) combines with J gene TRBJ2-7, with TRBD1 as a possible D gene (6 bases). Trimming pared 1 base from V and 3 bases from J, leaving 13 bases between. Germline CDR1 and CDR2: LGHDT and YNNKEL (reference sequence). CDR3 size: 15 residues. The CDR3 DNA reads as TGTGCCAGCAGCCAAGGCATGGACAGATACTACGAGCAGTACTTC. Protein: CASSQGMDRYYEQYF.